This TCR beta chain appears in the sequencing data of a study of regulatory T cells. Worth noting for this clone: What it binds is not known. Within the sample, other DNA sequences also encode this same CDR3.

Study-wide findings and caveats: In patients, unique TRB V-J pairs were restricted and V/J usage skewed, especially in Tregs. In CD3G-deficient patients, conventional CD4+ T cells were enriched for hydrophobic CDR3 residues at positions 6 and 7.

Every patient with CD3G deficiency had evidence of autoimmunity. Sorting split CD4+ cells into CD25-high CD127-low Tregs and CD25-low CD127-high conventional T cells. Amplification used 52 TRBV primers and 13 TRBJ primers. Repertoires were generated with immunoSEQ multiplex PCR, while TCRdb's copy carries only in-frame clones and drops some. Of tens of thousands of clones listed, about 88% are singletons. CDR3 size: 13 residues. Looked up from germline, CDR1 is KGHSH and CDR2 is LQKENI. V was pared by 3 bases and J by 5 bases, with 0 bases of the junction left unmatched. The sequence was collected from a child between 5 and 17 years old with CD3G deficiency. The J gene is TRBJ2-5, the V gene TRBV18, with 10 bases aligning to TRBD1. Material: conventional CD4+ T cells sorted from blood. Here the CDR3 reads CASSPGQGETQYF. Written as DNA, the CDR3 is TGTGCCAGCTCACCGGGACAGGGGGAGACCCAGTACTTC. The full variable domain, with the rest looked up from reference TRBV18 and TRBJ2-5, is NAGVMQNPRHLVRRRGQEARLRCSPMKGHSHVYWYRQLPEEGLKFMVYLQKENIIDESGMPKERFSAEFPKEGPSILRIQQVVRGDSAAYFCASSPGQGETQYFGPGTRLLVL.